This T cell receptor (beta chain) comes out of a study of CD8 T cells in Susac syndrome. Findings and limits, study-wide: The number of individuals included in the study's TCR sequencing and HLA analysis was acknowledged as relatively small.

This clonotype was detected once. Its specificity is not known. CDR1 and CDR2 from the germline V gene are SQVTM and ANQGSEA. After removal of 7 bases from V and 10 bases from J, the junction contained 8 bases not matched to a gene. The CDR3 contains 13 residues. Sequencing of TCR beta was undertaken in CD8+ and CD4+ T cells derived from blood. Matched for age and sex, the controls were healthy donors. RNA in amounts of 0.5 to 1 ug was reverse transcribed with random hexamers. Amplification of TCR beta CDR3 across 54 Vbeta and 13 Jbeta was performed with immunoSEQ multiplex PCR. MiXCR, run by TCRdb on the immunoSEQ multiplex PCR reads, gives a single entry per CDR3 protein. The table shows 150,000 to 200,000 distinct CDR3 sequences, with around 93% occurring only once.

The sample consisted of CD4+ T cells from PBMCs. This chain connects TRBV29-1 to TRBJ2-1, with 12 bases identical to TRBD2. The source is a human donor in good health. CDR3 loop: CSATSGGREEQFF. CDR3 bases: TGCAGCGCTACTAGCGGGGGGCGAGAGGAGCAGTTCTTC.